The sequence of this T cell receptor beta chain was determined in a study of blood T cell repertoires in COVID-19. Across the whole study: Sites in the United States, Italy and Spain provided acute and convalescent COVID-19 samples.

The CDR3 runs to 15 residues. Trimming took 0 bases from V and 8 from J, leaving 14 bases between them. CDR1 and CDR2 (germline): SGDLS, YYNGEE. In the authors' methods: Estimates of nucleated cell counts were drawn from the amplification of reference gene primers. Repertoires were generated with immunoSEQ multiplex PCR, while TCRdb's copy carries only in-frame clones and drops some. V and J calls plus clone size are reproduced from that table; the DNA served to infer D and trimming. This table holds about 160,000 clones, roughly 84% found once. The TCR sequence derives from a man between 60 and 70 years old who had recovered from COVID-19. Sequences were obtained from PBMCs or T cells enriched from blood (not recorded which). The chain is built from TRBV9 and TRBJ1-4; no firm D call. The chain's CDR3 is CASSVGGPAEEKLFF. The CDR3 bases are TGTGCCAGCAGCGTAGGCGGTCCTGCGGAAGAAAAACTGTTTTTT.